This passage covers 4 T cell receptor beta chains from one sample sequenced in a study of CD8 T cells in Susac syndrome. RNA in amounts of roughly 0.5 to 1 ug was reverse transcribed with random hexamers. TCRdb re-derived calls from the immunoSEQ multiplex PCR reads in MiXCR, one entry per CDR3 protein. The sample contains 180,000 or so distinct CDR3 sequences, roughly 95% of which appear only once. The sequencing sample was made of CD4+ T cells from PBMCs. The receptor source for this set is a human donor in good health.

CDR3 region: CATSRGFRQGGQPQHF. The CDR3 DNA sequence: TGTGCCACCAGCAGAGGGTTTCGACAGGGTGGACAGCCCCAGCATTTT. The V call is TRBV15, the J call TRBJ1-5; 7 bases agree with TRBD1. Germline V CDR1 and CDR2: LNHNV, YYDKDF (reference sequence). The trim removed 1 base at V and 7 bases at J, leaving 10 bases unmatched. CDR3 length: 16 residues.

The chain links TRBV18 to TRBJ1-1; D gene ambiguous. Germline lookup yields CDR1 KGHSH and CDR2 LQKENI. The CDR3 runs to 13 residues. Deletions cut 5 bases from V and 3 bases from J, with 10 bases between. The CDR3 region is CASSSTLDTEAFF. The DNA for the CDR3 is TGTGCCAGCTCATCGACTCTTGACACTGAAGCTTTCTTT.

The chain links TRBV11-2 to TRBJ1-2; tentatively, D is TRBD1 (5 bases). V lost 2 bases to trimming and J lost 8 bases, with 9 bases between them. Looked up from germline, CDR1 is SGHAT and CDR2 is FQNNGV. This CDR3 contains 12 residues. The CDR3 region is CASSLQGRGYTF. CDR3 coding DNA: TGTGCCAGCAGCTTACAGGGTCGGGGCTACACCTTC. Drawing the rest from reference TRBV11-2 and TRBJ1-2, the complete variable domain is EAGVAQSPRYKIIEKRQSVAFWCNPISGHATLYWYQQILGQGPKLLIQFQNNGVVDDSQLPKDRFSAERLKGVDSTLKIQPAKLEDSAVYLCASSLQGRGYTFGSGTRLTVV.

The chain links TRBV20-1 to TRBJ2-3, with 10 bases aligning to TRBD2. Germline V gene lookup returns CDR1 DFQATT and CDR2 SNEGSKA (reference sequence). The CDR3 contains 14 residues. V was clipped by 2 bases and J by 5 bases; unmatched bases: 4. The CDR3 DNA reads as TGCAGTGCTAGACTAGCGGGAGTGGTAGATACGCAGTATTTT. Its translation is CSARLAGVVDTQYF.